These 23 T cell receptor beta chains were all obtained from the same sample, sequenced in a study of T cell repertoires in ileal Crohn's disease (dated by TCRdb to the late 2010s). Receptors were amplified or captured by the immunoSEQ multiplex PCR assay. Imported from immuneACCESS, the table was reduced by TCRdb to in-frame sequences with V and J called. These copies leave out some clones; in studies compared against another copy, an unresolved V gene accounts for under half, and the cause of the remainder is not known. The sample records some 4,200 clones, roughly 65% of which are singletons. The ten largest clones represent about 16% of the sample. The material sequenced was ileal tissue. Receptors originate from an adult with Crohn's disease.

This clone was picked up one time. The chain employs TRBV30 and TRBJ1-2; no clear D. The ends were cut back, 3 bases at V and 5 bases at J, with 22 bases in the middle. In germline, CDR1 is GTSNPN, CDR2 SVGIG (reference sequence). The CDR3 spans 16 residues. The CDR3, as DNA: TGTGCCTGGAGCGCGGGCCATTCGAGGAACTTATATGGCTACACCTTC. Its translation: CAWSAGHSRNLYGYTF.

The V gene is TRBV5-4, the J gene TRBJ2-1, with 10 bases matching TRBD2. V lost 7 bases, J lost 3 bases, and 4 bases stayed unmatched. CDR1 and CDR2 from the germline V gene are SGHNT and YYREEE (reference sequence). The CDR3 consists of 14 residues. CDR3 protein: CASGASGSYNEQFF. DNA for the CDR3: TGTGCCAGCGGAGCTAGCGGGAGCTACAATGAGCAGTTCTTC.

The V call is TRBV6-4, the J call TRBJ1-1; D is undetermined. The CDR3 is 14 amino acids. Germline assignment: CDR1 MRHNA and CDR2 SNTAGT. V lost 3 bases, J lost 0 bases, and 8 bases lay in between. Here the CDR3 reads CASSETGMNTEAFF. CDR3 in DNA: TGTGCCAGCAGTGAGACGGGGATGAACACTGAAGCTTTCTTT.

The V call is TRBV4-1, the J call TRBJ2-7; the match to TRBD2 covers 9 bases. Germline assignment: CDR1 MGHRA and CDR2 YSYEKL. This CDR3 contains 17 residues. V trimming: 0 bases; J trimming: 2 bases; junction bases outside the gene matches: 8. This CDR3 reads CASSQETGLATPYEQYF. CDR3 DNA: TGCGCCAGCAGCCAAGAGACCGGACTAGCGACTCCCTACGAGCAGTACTTC.

The V gene is TRBV6-5, the J gene TRBJ2-1, with 9 positions matching TRBD2. The CDR3 is 15 residues long. V gave up 0 bases and J gave up 7 bases; unmatched junction bases: 4. Germline V gene sequence: CDR1 MNHEY, CDR2 SVGAGI. The CDR3 protein is CASSYSSGLANEQFF. The CDR3, as DNA: TGTGCCAGCAGTTACTCGAGCGGACTAGCGAATGAGCAGTTCTTC.

This clone has just one count. V usage is TRBV27 and J usage is TRBJ2-3, with D tentatively TRBD1 (5 bases). CDR3 length equals 15 residues. The germline CDR1 and CDR2 sequences are MNHEY and SMNVEV (reference sequence). Trimming removed 8 bases at V and 0 bases at J, with 15 bases between. Here the CDR3 reads CASRLGVLSTDTQYF. The CDR3 DNA is TGTGCCAGCCGGTTAGGGGTCCTAAGCACAGATACGCAGTATTTT.

J is TRBJ2-2 and V is TRBV6-6; TRBD2 matches at 8 bases. The CDR3 contains 13 residues. Germline CDR1 reads MNHNY; CDR2 reads SVGAGI (reference sequence). CDR3 DNA sequence: TGTGTGGTAGCGGGGTCGAACACCGGGGAGCTGTTTTTT. It encodes CVVAGSNTGELFF.

The rearrangement joins TRBV5-1 to TRBJ2-7; D is unclear. The CDR3 is 12 amino acids. Between the trimmed V and J ends, which lost 4 bases and 1 base, there was a span of 6 bases. Germline V gene data show CDR1 as SGHRS and CDR2 as YFSETQ. The CDR3 coding sequence is TGCGCCAGCAGCCCAGGATCCTACGAGCAGTACTTC. Translation: CASSPGSYEQYF.

The chain couples TRBV10-3 to TRBJ1-6, with 7 bases lining up with TRBD1. The junction had 4 bases not matched to a gene; V was cut back by 2 bases and J by 9 bases. This CDR3 is built from 14 residues. Germline CDR1 reads ENHRY; CDR2 reads SYGVKD. CDR3 loop: CAISETGVSSPLHF. In DNA form, the CDR3 reads TGTGCCATCAGTGAGACAGGGGTTTCTTCACCCCTCCACTTT.

This chain uses TRBV6-5 with TRBJ2-1; 7 bases line up with TRBD1. The CDR3 is made up of 15 amino acids. Germline V gives CDR1 MNHEY, CDR2 SVGAGI. J was trimmed by 3 bases and V by 6 bases; bases with no gene match: 8. CDR3 sequence: CASRTETGHYNEQFF. As DNA, the CDR3 is TGTGCCAGCAGAACCGAGACAGGGCACTACAATGAGCAGTTCTTC.

This clone has a single count. The chain carries TRBV5-6 and TRBJ2-7; tentative D call: TRBD2 (5 bases). Trimming took 4 bases from V and 6 from J, leaving 17 bases between them. From germline, CDR1 is SGHDT and CDR2 YYEEEE. This CDR3 region has 14 residues. CDR3 sequence (DNA): TGTGCCAGCAGCGTGACTCCGCGGGTGGTCGAGCAGTACTTC. Its protein is CASSVTPRVVEQYF.

This chain connects TRBV7-9 to TRBJ1-2; 7 bases align to TRBD1. V shed 3 bases and J 10 bases; nucleotides not matched to a gene: 8. This CDR3 comprises 13 residues. CDR1 is SEHNR, CDR2 FQNEAQ, per germline (reference sequence). CDR3 nucleotides: TGTGCCAGCAGCTTCCGGGACAGTAGAAACTACACCTTC. Encoded protein: CASSFRDSRNYTF.

V and J are TRBV7-9 and TRBJ1-1; tentative D call: TRBD1 (6 bases). Trimming left V 5 bases short and J 0 bases short, with 10 bases between. Germline assignment: CDR1 SEHNR and CDR2 FQNEAQ (reference sequence). This CDR3 is built from 14 residues. CDR3 in DNA: TGTGCCAGCAGCGACAGGACAATGAACACTGAAGCTTTCTTT. This translates into CASSDRTMNTEAFF.

The chain joins TRBV5-5 to TRBJ1-5; tentative D call: TRBD1 (5 bases). V was shortened by 4 bases and J by 2 bases, with 19 bases between the two germline ends. The CDR3 spans 17 residues. Germline assignment: CDR1 SGHKS and CDR2 YYEKEE (reference sequence). CDR3 nucleotide sequence: TGTGCCAGCAGCCCCGGGGGAGGGACCATGGGCAATCAGCCCCAGCATTTT. This codes for CASSPGGGTMGNQPQHF.

The genes are TRBV4-1 and TRBJ1-4; D possibly corresponds to TRBD1 (6 bases). This CDR3 is 16 amino acids long. CDR1 is MGHRA, CDR2 YSYEKL, per germline. Trimming took 4 bases from V and 3 from J, leaving 15 bases between them. The CDR3 DNA reads as TGCGCCAGCAGCCCGTCGGGGGGGCGTCCTAATGAAAAACTGTTTTTT. Amino acid sequence: CASSPSGGRPNEKLFF.

The V and J genes are TRBV6-1 and TRBJ1-2; tentatively, D is TRBD1 (6 bases). The CDR3 loop spans 15 amino acids. The germline V and J ends were trimmed by 6 bases and 2 bases, with 16 bases remaining between them. Germline assignment: CDR1 MNHNS and CDR2 SASEGT. The CDR3 region is CASSPTTGENYGYTF. The CDR3 coding sequence is TGTGCCAGCAGCCCTACGACAGGCGAGAACTATGGCTACACCTTC.

The V and J genes are TRBV7-9 and TRBJ1-2; possibly TRBD1 for D (5 bases). The CDR3 totals 13 residues. CDR1 is SEHNR, CDR2 FQNEAQ, per germline (reference sequence). The V and J ends lost 1 base and 4 bases respectively, with 7 bases between them. The CDR3 region is CASSLGQIYGYTF. The CDR3 DNA follows: TGTGCCAGCAGCTTAGGACAGATCTATGGCTACACCTTC.

This clone was recorded a few times. The chain links TRBV11-2 to TRBJ1-1; D is possibly TRBD1 (6 bases). The germline V and J ends were trimmed by 7 bases and 1 base, with 13 bases remaining between them. CDR3 length equals 14 residues. Germline V gene lookup returns CDR1 SGHAT and CDR2 FQNNGV. In DNA, the CDR3 is TGTGCCAGCACCACGTCGGACAGGAACACTGAAGCTTTCTTT. Its protein is CASTTSDRNTEAFF.

Comment on this clone: One end of the junction fails to match germline, which may point to a read error. The chain couples TRBV4-3 to TRBJ1-2; TRBD1 matches at 9 bases. This CDR3 comprises 16 residues. CDR1 and CDR2 (germline): LGHNA, YSLEER. For the CDR3, the DNA is TGCACCAGCAGCCATGGAACAGGGGGCCTCACCTATGGCTACACCTTC. This sequence encodes CTSSHGTGGLTYGYTF.

V is TRBV6-1 and J is TRBJ1-1; the D gene is possibly TRBD1 (5 bases). The CDR3 is made up of 14 amino acids. With 7 bases removed from V and 0 bases from J, the gap between germline ends came to 12 bases. The V gene's germline CDR1 is MNHNS and CDR2 SASEGT. The CDR3 protein is CASMRGEVNTEAFF. The CDR3, as DNA: TGTGCCAGCATGAGAGGGGAGGTGAACACTGAAGCTTTCTTT.

This chain connects TRBV27 to TRBJ1-1; 8 bases match TRBD1. Looked up from germline, CDR1 is MNHEY and CDR2 is SMNVEV (reference sequence). CDR3 length equals 15 residues. V shed 1 base, J shed 4 bases, and the junction held 5 bases outside the gene matches. The CDR3 bases are TGTGCCAGCAGTTTATACAGGGGGTCAGGCACTGAAGCTTTCTTT. This codes for CASSLYRGSGTEAFF.

By frequency in the sample, this clone is large. V is TRBV2 and J is TRBJ1-2; D uncertain. Per germline, CDR1 SNHLY and CDR2 FYNNEI. Trimming left V 2 bases short and J 4 bases short, with 17 bases between. CDR3 length equals 16 residues. In nucleotides, the CDR3 is TGTGCCAGCAGTGAATTTTTTTCAGTGGGCAGCTATGGCTACACCTTC. Translation: CASSEFFSVGSYGYTF.

The chain recombines TRBV9 with TRBJ2-5, with D tentatively TRBD2 (7 bases). This CDR3 region has 17 residues. The germline V gene has CDR1 SGDLS and CDR2 YYNGEE. V dropped 6 bases and J dropped 4 bases, with 25 bases sitting between them. The CDR3 loop reads CASNGGRGGAEGETQYF. The CDR3 region has the DNA TGTGCCAGCAACGGAGGAAGGGGGGGCGCGGAGGGAGAGACCCAGTACTTC.